This T cell receptor (beta chain) stems from a study of post-analysis software for immune sequencing data. V lost 0 bases, J lost 11 bases, and 7 bases stayed unmatched. Germline V gene lookup returns CDR1 SEHNR and CDR2 FQNEAQ (reference sequence). The CDR3 length is 13 residues. This clonotype appeared a few times. No antigen is known for it. Whole-study results and caveats: TRBV segments more frequent in patients than in controls numbered roughly 5 and included TRBV5-6, TRBV5-1 and TRBV20-1. Controls' normalized Chao1 diversity significantly exceeded that of multiple sclerosis patients.

Unique molecular identifiers had been added to the TCR beta cDNA libraries. The authors obtained 500,000 or so cDNA molecules from about 0.94 to 9.7 million T cells. A single record per CDR3 protein comes from TCRdb applying MiXCR to the PCR reads. This repertoire shows 650,000 to 900,000 distinct CDR3 sequences, approximately 44% found once; its top ten account for roughly 4.9%. J is TRBJ2-7 and V is TRBV7-9, with 7 bases fitting TRBD2. This receptor was taken from a girl aged 5-17 years with multiple sclerosis. Sequencing used blood. CDR3 sequence: CASSLAREGVKYF. In DNA form, the CDR3 reads TGTGCCAGCAGCTTAGCGAGGGAGGGAGTAAAGTACTTC.